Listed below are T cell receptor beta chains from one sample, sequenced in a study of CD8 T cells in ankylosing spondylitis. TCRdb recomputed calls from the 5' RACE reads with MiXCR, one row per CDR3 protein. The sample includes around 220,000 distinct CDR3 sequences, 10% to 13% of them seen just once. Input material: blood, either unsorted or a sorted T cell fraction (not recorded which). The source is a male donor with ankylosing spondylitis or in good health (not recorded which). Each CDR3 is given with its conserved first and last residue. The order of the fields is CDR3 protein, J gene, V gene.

CSVDSGQADSTDTQYF TRBJ2-3 TRBV29-1
CASSQGARQVGDNEKLFF TRBJ1-4 TRBV3-1
CASSQTGTIYGYTF TRBJ1-2 TRBV12-3/TRBV12-4
CASSSGLAGVGEQYF TRBJ2-7 TRBV7-2
CATSRSGGVILETQYF TRBJ2-5 TRBV12-3/TRBV12-4
CASSLTGRQGTGETQYF TRBJ2-5 TRBV7-3
CSAMGSRTRGEAFF TRBJ1-1 TRBV20-1
CSAQGAGINDGYTF TRBJ1-2 TRBV20-1
CASSRWPYEQYF TRBJ2-7 TRBV12-3/TRBV12-4
CASSFTGGDGYTF TRBJ1-2 TRBV28
CASSKYAANTGELFF TRBJ2-2 TRBV28
CASSLSRTSEQYF TRBJ2-7 TRBV28
CSARSGGVDWEQYF TRBJ2-7 TRBV20-1
CASSFNRAVTGELFF TRBJ2-2 TRBV28
CASSVTGTEETQYF TRBJ2-5 TRBV7-2
CASSFGISSYNSPLHF TRBJ1-6 TRBV7-6
CASRATGGGYEQYF TRBJ2-7 TRBV6-1
CASSPGTPQFF TRBJ2-1 TRBV3-1
CSVEYSELPDTQYF TRBJ2-3 TRBV29-1
CASSGTSTLQETQYF TRBJ2-5 TRBV6-1